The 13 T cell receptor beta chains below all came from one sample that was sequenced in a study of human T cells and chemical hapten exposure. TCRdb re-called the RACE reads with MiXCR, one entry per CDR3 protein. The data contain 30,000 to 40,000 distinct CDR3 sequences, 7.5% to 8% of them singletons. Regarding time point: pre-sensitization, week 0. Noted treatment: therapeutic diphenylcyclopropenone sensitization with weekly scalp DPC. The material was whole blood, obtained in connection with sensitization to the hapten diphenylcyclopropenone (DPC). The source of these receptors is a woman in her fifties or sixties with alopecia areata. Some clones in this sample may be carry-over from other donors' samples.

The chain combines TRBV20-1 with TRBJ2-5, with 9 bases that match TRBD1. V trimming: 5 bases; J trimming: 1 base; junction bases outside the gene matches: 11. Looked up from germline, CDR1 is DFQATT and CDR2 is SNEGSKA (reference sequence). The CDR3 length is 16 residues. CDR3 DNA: TGCAGTGCTCCCGGGACAGGGAGAAGCTTCCAAGAGACCCAGTACTTC. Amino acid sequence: CSAPGTGRSFQETQYF.

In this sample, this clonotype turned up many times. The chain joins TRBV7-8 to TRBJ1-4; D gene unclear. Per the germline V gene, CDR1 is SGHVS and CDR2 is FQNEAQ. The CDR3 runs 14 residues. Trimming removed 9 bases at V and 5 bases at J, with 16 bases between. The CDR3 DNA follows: TGTGCCAGTAGAGCCAGGCCGATGAATGAAAAACTGTTTTTT. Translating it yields CASRARPMNEKLFF.

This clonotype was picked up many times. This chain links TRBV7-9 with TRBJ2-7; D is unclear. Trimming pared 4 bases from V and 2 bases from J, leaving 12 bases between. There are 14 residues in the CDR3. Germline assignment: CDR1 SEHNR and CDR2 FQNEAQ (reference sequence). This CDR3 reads CASSSPASAYEQYF. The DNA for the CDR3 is TGTGCCAGCAGCTCTCCGGCATCAGCCTACGAGCAGTACTTC.

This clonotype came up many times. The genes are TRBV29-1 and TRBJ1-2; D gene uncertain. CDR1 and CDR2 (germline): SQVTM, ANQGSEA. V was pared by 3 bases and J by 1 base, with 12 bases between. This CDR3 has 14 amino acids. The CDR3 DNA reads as TGCAGCGTTGATCCCTCGGAGGGTAACTATGGCTACACCTTC. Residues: CSVDPSEGNYGYTF.

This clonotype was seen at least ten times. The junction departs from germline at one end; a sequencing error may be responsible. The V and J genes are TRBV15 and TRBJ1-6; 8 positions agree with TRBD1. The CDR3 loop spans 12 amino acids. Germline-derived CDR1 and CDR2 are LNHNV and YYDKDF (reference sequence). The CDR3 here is CATSRDHGDRRF. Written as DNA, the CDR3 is TGTGCCACCAGCAGAGACCACGGGGACAGGAGGTTT.

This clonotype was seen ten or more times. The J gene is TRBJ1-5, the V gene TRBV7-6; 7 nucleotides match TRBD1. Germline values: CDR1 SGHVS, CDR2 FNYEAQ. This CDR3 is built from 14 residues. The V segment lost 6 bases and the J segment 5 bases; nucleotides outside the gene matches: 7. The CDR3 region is CASSPGTADQPQHF. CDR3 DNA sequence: TGTGCCAGCAGTCCCGGGACAGCCGATCAGCCCCAGCATTTT.

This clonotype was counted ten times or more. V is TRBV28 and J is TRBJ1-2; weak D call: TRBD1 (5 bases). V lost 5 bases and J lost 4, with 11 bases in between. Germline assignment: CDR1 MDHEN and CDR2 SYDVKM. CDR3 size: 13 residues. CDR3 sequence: CASSPGGVYGYTF. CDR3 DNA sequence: TGTGCCAGCAGTCCGGGAGGGGTCTATGGCTACACCTTC.

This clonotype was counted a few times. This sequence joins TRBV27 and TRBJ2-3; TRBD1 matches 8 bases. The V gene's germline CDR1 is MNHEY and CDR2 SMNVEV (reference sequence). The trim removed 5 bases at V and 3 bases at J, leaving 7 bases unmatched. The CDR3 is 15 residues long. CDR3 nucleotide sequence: TGTGCCAGCAGTCCACAGGGGGATGGTACAGATACGCAGTATTTT. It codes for CASSPQGDGTDTQYF.

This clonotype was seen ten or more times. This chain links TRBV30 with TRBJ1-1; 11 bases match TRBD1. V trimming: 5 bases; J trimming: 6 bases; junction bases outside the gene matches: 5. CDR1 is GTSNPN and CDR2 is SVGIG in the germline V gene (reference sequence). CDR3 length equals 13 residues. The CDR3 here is CAWGDRGRPEAFF. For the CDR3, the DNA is TGTGCCTGGGGGGACAGGGGGAGGCCTGAAGCTTTCTTT.

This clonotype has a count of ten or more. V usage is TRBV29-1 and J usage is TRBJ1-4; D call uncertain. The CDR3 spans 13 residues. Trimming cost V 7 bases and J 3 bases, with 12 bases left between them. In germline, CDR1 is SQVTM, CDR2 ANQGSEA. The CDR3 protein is CSAEFLPNEKLFF. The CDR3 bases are TGCAGCGCGGAGTTTTTGCCTAATGAAAAACTGTTTTTT. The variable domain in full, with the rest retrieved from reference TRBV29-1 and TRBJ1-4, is SAVISQKPSRDICQRGTSLTIQCQVDSQVTMMFWYRQQPGQSLTLIATANQGSEATYESGFVIDKFPISRPNLTFSTLTVSNMSPEDSSIYLCSAEFLPNEKLFFGSGTQLSVL.

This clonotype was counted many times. This CDR3 is CASSTGLAGTYEQYF. In DNA form, the CDR3 reads TGTGCCAGCAGCACCGGACTAGCCGGGACCTACGAGCAGTACTTC. The rearrangement links TRBV7-2 to TRBJ2-7, with 8 bases fitting TRBD2. This CDR3 region has 15 residues. Germline CDR1 SGHTA, CDR2 FQGNSA. The junction had 8 bases not matched to a gene; V was cut back by 5 bases and J by 2 bases.

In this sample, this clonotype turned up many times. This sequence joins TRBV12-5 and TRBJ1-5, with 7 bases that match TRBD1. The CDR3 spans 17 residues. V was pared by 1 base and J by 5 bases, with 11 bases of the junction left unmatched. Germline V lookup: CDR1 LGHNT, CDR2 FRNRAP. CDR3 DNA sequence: TGTGCTAGTGGTTTGGCAACCACGCGCCAGGGGGATCAGCCCCAGCATTTT. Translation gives CASGLATTRQGDQPQHF.

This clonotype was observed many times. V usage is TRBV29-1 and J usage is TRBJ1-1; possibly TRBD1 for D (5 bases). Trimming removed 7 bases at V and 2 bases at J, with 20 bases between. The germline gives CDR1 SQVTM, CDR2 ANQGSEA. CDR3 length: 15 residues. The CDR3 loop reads CSGEGLKGRNTEAFF. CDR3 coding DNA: TGCAGCGGGGAGGGTTTGAAGGGACGAAACACTGAAGCTTTCTTT. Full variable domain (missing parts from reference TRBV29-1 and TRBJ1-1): SAVISQKPSRDICQRGTSLTIQCQVDSQVTMMFWYRQQPGQSLTLIATANQGSEATYESGFVIDKFPISRPNLTFSTLTVSNMSPEDSSIYLCSGEGLKGRNTEAFFGQGTRLTVV.